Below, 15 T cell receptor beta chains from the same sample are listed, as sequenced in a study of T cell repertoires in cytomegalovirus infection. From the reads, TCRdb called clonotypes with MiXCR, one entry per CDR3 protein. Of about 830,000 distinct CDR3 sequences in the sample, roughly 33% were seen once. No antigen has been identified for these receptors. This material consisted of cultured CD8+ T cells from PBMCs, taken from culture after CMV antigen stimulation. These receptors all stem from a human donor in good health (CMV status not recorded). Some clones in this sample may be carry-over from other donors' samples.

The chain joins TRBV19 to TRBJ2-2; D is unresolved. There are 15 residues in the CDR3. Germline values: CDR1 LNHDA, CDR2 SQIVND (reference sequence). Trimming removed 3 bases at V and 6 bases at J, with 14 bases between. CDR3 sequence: CASSIGDPPAGELFF. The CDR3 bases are TGTGCCAGTAGTATCGGCGACCCGCCGGCCGGGGAGCTGTTTTTT.

This CDR3 reads CASSQGTDYGYTF. The CDR3, as DNA: TGCGCCAGCAGCCAAGGAACGGACTATGGCTACACCTTC. The J gene is TRBJ1-2, the V gene TRBV4-1; no reliable D call. Deletions cut 1 base from V and 3 bases from J, with 6 bases between. The CDR3 extends over 13 amino acids. Germline V lookup: CDR1 MGHRA, CDR2 YSYEKL.

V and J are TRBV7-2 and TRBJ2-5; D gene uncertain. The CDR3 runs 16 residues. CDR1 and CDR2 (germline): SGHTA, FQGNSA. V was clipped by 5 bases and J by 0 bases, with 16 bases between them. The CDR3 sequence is CASSPLGLKYQETQYF. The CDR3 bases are TGTGCCAGCAGCCCCCTCGGGTTGAAGTACCAAGAGACCCAGTACTTC.

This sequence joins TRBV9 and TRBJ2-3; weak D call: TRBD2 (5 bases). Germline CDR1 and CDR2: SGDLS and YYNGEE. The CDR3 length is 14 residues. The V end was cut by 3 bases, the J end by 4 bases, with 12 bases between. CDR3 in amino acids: CASSADGRADTQYF. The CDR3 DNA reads TGTGCCAGCAGCGCTGACGGGCGGGCAGATACGCAGTATTTT.

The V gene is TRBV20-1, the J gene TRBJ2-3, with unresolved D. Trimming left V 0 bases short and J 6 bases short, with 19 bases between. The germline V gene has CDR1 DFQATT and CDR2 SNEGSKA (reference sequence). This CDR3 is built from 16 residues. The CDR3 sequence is CSARDLISLNVDTQYF. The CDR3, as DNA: TGCAGTGCTAGAGATCTGATATCGTTAAATGTGGATACGCAGTATTTT.

DNA for the CDR3: TGCGCCAGCACCTTACAGGGCGGATTTTTCTCTGGGGCCAACGTCCTGACTTTC. It encodes CASTLQGGFFSGANVLTF. This chain links TRBV4-1 with TRBJ2-6; a possible D gene is TRBD1 (6 bases). CDR3 length: 18 residues. Germline V CDR1 and CDR2: MGHRA, YSYEKL. Between the trimmed V and J ends, which lost 7 bases and 0 bases, there was a span of 19 bases.

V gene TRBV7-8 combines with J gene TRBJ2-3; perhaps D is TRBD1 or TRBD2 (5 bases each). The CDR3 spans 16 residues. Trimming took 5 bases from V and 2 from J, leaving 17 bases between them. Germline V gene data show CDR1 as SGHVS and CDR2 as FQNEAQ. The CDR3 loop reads CASSTRGSVNTDTQYF. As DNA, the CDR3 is TGTGCCAGCAGCACCCGGGGCAGCGTGAACACAGATACGCAGTATTTT.

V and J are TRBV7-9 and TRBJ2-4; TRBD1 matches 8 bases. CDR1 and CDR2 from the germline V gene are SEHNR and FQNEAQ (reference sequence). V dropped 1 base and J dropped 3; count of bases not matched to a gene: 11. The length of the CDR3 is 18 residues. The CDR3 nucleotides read TGTGCCAGCAGCTTAGTTGGACAGGGAGAATTGAGCAAAAACATTCAGTACTTC. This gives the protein CASSLVGQGELSKNIQYF.

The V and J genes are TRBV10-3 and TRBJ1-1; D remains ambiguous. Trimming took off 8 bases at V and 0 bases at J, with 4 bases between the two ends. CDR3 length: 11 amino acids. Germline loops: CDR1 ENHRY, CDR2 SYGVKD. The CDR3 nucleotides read TGTGCCATCGGATTGAACACTGAAGCTTTCTTT. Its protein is CAIGLNTEAFF.

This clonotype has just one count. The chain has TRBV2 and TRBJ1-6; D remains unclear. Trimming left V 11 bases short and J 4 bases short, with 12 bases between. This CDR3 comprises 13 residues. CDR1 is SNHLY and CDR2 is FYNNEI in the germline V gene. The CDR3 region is CAGWRGYNSPLHF. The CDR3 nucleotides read TGTGCCGGATGGCGGGGTTATAATTCACCCCTCCACTTT. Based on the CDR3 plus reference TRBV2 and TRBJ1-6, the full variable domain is EPEVTQTPSHQVTQMGQEVILRCVPISNHLYFYWYRQILGQKVEFLVSFYNNEISEKSEIFDDQFSVERPDGSNFTLKIRSTKLEDSAMYFCAGWRGYNSPLHFGNGTRLTVT.

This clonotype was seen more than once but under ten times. The CDR3 loop is CSARGVDQPQHF. CDR3 in DNA: TGCAGTGCTAGGGGTGTTGATCAGCCCCAGCATTTT. The V call is TRBV20-1, the J call TRBJ1-5; D ambiguous. This CDR3 is 12 amino acids long. The germline V gene encodes CDR1 DFQATT and CDR2 SNEGSKA (reference sequence). V gave up 3 bases and J gave up 5 bases, with 8 bases separating them.

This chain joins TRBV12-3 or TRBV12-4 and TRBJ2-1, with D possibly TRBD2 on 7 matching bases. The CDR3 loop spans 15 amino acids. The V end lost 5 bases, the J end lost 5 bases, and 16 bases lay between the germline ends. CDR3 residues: CASSPFLGGDNEQFF. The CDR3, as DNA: TGTGCCAGCAGTCCATTCTTAGGGGGGGACAATGAGCAGTTCTTC.

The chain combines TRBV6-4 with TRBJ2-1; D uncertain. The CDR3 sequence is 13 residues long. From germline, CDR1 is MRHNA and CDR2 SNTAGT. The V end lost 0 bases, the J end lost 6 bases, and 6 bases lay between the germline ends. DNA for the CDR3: TGTGCCAGCAGTGACTCGAAACGCAATGAGCAGTTCTTC. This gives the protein CASSDSKRNEQFF.

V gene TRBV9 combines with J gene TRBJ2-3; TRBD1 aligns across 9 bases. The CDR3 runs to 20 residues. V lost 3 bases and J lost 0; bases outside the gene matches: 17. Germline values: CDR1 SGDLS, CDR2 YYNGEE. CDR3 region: CASSGGGGQGWGGSTDTQYF. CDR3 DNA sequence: TGTGCCAGCAGCGGTGGGGGGGGACAGGGCTGGGGGGGGAGCACAGATACGCAGTATTTT.

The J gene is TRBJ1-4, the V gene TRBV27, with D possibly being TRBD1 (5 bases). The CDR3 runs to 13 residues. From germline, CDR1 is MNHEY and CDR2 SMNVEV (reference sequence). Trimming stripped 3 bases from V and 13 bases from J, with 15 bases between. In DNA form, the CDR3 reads TGTGCCAGCAGTTTTGCACGCAAGGGGCTACTGTTTTTT. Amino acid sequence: CASSFARKGLLFF. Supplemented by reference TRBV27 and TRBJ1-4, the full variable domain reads EAQVTQNPRYLITVTGKKLTVTCSQNMNHEYMSWYRQDPGLGLRQIYYSMNVEVTDKGDVPEGYKVSRKEKRNFPLILESPSPNQTSLYFCASSFARKGLLFFGSGTQLSVL.